This TCR beta chain was identified in a study of regulatory T cells in long-lasting Graves disease. V lost 3 bases and J 7 bases, leaving 17 bases between the germline ends. This CDR3 contains 14 residues. CDR1 and CDR2 from the germline V gene are DFQATT and SNEGSKA (reference sequence). Both iRepertoire HTBI primers and Arm-PCR of CDR3 regions were used to build the TCR beta libraries. Via MiXCR, TCRdb re-called the multiplex PCR reads, giving one row per CDR3 protein. The data contain 350,000 to 550,000 distinct CDR3 sequences, 14% to 15% of them singletons. This clonotype showed up many times. Described time point: newly diagnosed GD, antithyroid drugs for less than 3 months. RNA from PBMCs was the source of the TCR library. The data were also submitted as part of a second study, on T cells in Graves' hyperthyroidism and ophthalmopathy.

Sequenced here: peripheral blood mononuclear cells (PBMCs), sampled at new diagnosis, from a patient treated with antithyroid drugs. The source of this sequence is a young woman with Graves disease. The chain carries TRBV20-1 and TRBJ2-3, with D possibly being TRBD2 (5 bases). Here the CDR3 reads CSARYSHERYTQYF. The CDR3 DNA sequence: TGCAGTGCTAGGTACTCCCATGAGCGGTATACGCAGTATTTT.